The rows below give T cell receptor beta chains drawn from one sample of a study of spatial heterogeneity in lung cancer. TCRdb re-analysed the 5' RACE reads in MiXCR, keeping a single row per CDR3 protein. The sample contains roughly 71,000 distinct CDR3 sequences, approximately 8.9% of which appear only once. The source material was PBMCs, sampled at follow-up. Receptor source: a female donor with early-stage non-small cell lung cancer. The CDR3 runs from the conserved cysteine through the conserved F or W. Each record gives: clone size, D gene, J gene, V gene, CDR3 DNA, CDR3 protein. The D gene is left open where the match is weak. Size tells how often a clone was seen (once, few, many) or the class of an expanded clone, and some rows leave it out.

clone_size: few; d_call: -; j_call: TRBJ1-6; v_call: TRBV25-1; cdr3_nt: TGTGCCAGCAGTGTTCAGCTAGATTCACCCCTCCACTTT; cdr3_aa: CASSVQLDSPLHF
clone_size: many; d_call: TRBD1; j_call: TRBJ1-2; v_call: TRBV4-1; cdr3_nt: TGCGCCAGCAGCCCAAGGGGACAGGAAAACTATGGCTACACCTTC; cdr3_aa: CASSPRGQENYGYTF
clone_size: many; d_call: -; j_call: TRBJ1-5; v_call: TRBV7-9; cdr3_nt: TGTGCCAGCAGCGGCGGCTACAATCAGCCCCAGCATTTT; cdr3_aa: CASSGGYNQPQHF
clone_size: many; d_call: TRBD2; j_call: TRBJ2-7; v_call: TRBV5-1; cdr3_nt: TGCGCCAGCAGCTCTCTAGCGGGAGGCCCCTACGAGCAGTACTTC; cdr3_aa: CASSSLAGGPYEQYF
clone_size: many; d_call: -; j_call: TRBJ1-1; v_call: TRBV7-8; cdr3_nt: TGTGCCAGCAGCTTAGCCCCTGGGCGTGGTGAAGCTTTCTTT; cdr3_aa: CASSLAPGRGEAFF
clone_size: -; d_call: TRBD2; j_call: TRBJ2-5; v_call: TRBV28; cdr3_nt: TGTGCCAGCAGTCCCCGCCCTACTAGCGTTGAGACCCAGTACTTC; cdr3_aa: CASSPRPTSVETQYF
clone_size: few; d_call: -; j_call: TRBJ1-5; v_call: TRBV11-2; cdr3_nt: TGTGCCAGCAGCCCGAACCCTCAAGAGGGTCAGCCCCAGCATTTT; cdr3_aa: CASSPNPQEGQPQHF
clone_size: many; d_call: -; j_call: TRBJ1-4; v_call: TRBV20-1; cdr3_nt: TGCAGTGGGCTCCGGGATGAAAAACTGTTTTTT; cdr3_aa: CSGLRDEKLFF
clone_size: many; d_call: TRBD2; j_call: TRBJ2-6; v_call: TRBV12-3/TRBV12-4; cdr3_nt: TGTGCCAGCAGTCCGTCCCTGGGGGGGGCTGGGGCCAACGTCCTGACTTTC; cdr3_aa: CASSPSLGGAGANVLTF
clone_size: -; d_call: -; j_call: TRBJ2-2; v_call: TRBV11-2; cdr3_nt: TGTGCCAGCAGCTTAGCGCCGTACACCGGGGAGCTGTTTTTT; cdr3_aa: CASSLAPYTGELFF
clone_size: many; d_call: -; j_call: TRBJ2-4; v_call: TRBV14; cdr3_nt: TGTGCCAGCAGCCAAGGGGGCTGGGATGGCATTCAGTACTTC; cdr3_aa: CASSQGGWDGIQYF
clone_size: many; d_call: -; j_call: TRBJ2-3; v_call: TRBV19; cdr3_nt: TGTGCCAGTACGAGGCGGGACACAGATACGCAGTATTTT; cdr3_aa: CASTRRDTDTQYF
clone_size: many; d_call: -; j_call: TRBJ2-5; v_call: TRBV12-3/TRBV12-4; cdr3_nt: TGTGCCAGCAGATATCCGGGGGAGACCCAGTACTTC; cdr3_aa: CASRYPGETQYF
clone_size: few; d_call: -; j_call: TRBJ2-4; v_call: TRBV2; cdr3_nt: TGTGCCAGCGTGACATCGTTAGCCAAAAACATTCAGTACTTC; cdr3_aa: CASVTSLAKNIQYF
clone_size: many; d_call: TRBD2; j_call: TRBJ2-5; v_call: TRBV7-2; cdr3_nt: TGTGCCAGCAGCTACGGACTAGCGGGAGGGATCCAGTACTTC; cdr3_aa: CASSYGLAGGIQYF
clone_size: -; d_call: -; j_call: TRBJ1-6; v_call: TRBV2; cdr3_nt: TGTGCCAGCATCCCCCCGACAACGCTCAATTTGGATTCACCCCTCCACTTT; cdr3_aa: CASIPPTTLNLDSPLHF
clone_size: few; d_call: -; j_call: TRBJ1-5; v_call: TRBV7-9; cdr3_nt: TGTGCCAGCAGCTTCGAGGATCAGCCCCAGCATTTT; cdr3_aa: CASSFEDQPQHF
clone_size: -; d_call: -; j_call: TRBJ1-2; v_call: TRBV2; cdr3_nt: TGTTCCACAGGTGAAGGATCATCCTATGGCTACACCTTC; cdr3_aa: CSTGEGSSYGYTF
clone_size: -; d_call: -; j_call: TRBJ1-4; v_call: TRBV5-5; cdr3_nt: TGTGCCAGCAGCATAAGGGGTTTTGATGAAAAACTGTTTTTT; cdr3_aa: CASSIRGFDEKLFF
clone_size: many; d_call: TRBD1; j_call: TRBJ1-2; v_call: TRBV5-4; cdr3_nt: TGTGCCAGCAGCGGGGGACAGGGCCAGCCCGTCTTGGTGCGGGGAGGCACTGGCTACACCTTC; cdr3_aa: CASSGGQGQPVLVRGGTGYTF
clone_size: few; d_call: TRBD1; j_call: TRBJ2-1; v_call: TRBV9; cdr3_nt: TGTGCCAGCAGCGTAGAGGGGACAGGGACGCAGTTCTTC; cdr3_aa: CASSVEGTGTQFF
clone_size: many; d_call: TRBD1; j_call: TRBJ2-1; v_call: TRBV5-1; cdr3_nt: TGCGCCAGCAGCTTGCCACAGGGGGCGCGGAATGAGCAGTTCTTC; cdr3_aa: CASSLPQGARNEQFF
clone_size: few; d_call: -; j_call: TRBJ1-2; v_call: TRBV4-1; cdr3_nt: TGCGCCAGCAGCCAAGATGGTACAGCGGACTATGGCTACACCTTC; cdr3_aa: CASSQDGTADYGYTF
clone_size: few; d_call: TRBD2; j_call: TRBJ2-1; v_call: TRBV7-9; cdr3_nt: TGTGCCAGCAGTCGGACTAGCGGGACGAATGAGCAGTTCTTC; cdr3_aa: CASSRTSGTNEQFF
clone_size: -; d_call: -; j_call: TRBJ2-1; v_call: TRBV5-8; cdr3_nt: TGTGCCAGCAGCTTGGATAGCAATAGGCAGTTCTTC; cdr3_aa: CASSLDSNRQFF